Each of the 3 T cell receptor beta chains below was sequenced from the same sample in a study of shared clonotypes between healthy human individuals. Here immunoSEQ multiplex PCR was the method, and the copy in TCRdb shows in-frame clones only, minus some. Among approximately 2.3 million clones listed, 93% were seen once. Sequences were obtained from naive CD4+ T cells from PBMCs. Subset: CD45RA+ positively selected. These receptor sequences come from a man between 18 and 35 years old in good health. Some clones in this sample may be carry-over from other donors' samples.

The chain carries TRBV6-5 and TRBJ1-5, with 7 nucleotides matching TRBD1. Germline CDR1 is MNHEY and CDR2 is SVGAGI. This CDR3 contains 14 residues. J lost 4 bases, V lost 7 bases, and 7 bases had no gene match. CDR3 nucleotides: TGTGCCAGCAAAGCCGGGACAGCTAATCAGCCCCAGCATTTT. As protein: CASKAGTANQPQHF.

The chain links TRBV19 to TRBJ2-7, with TRBD1 as a possible D gene (6 bases). V shed 3 bases and J shed 3 bases, with 12 bases lying between them. This CDR3 is 14 amino acids long. Germline V lookup: CDR1 LNHDA, CDR2 SQIVND (reference sequence). The CDR3 bases are TGTGCCAGTAGTATCCGACAGGCGTTCTACGAGCAGTACTTC. Translating it yields CASSIRQAFYEQYF.

The rearrangement links TRBV7-9 to TRBJ2-6, with 7 positions matching TRBD1. Germline values: CDR1 SEHNR, CDR2 FQNEAQ (reference sequence). V lost 5 bases to trimming and J lost 7 bases; unmatched junction nucleotides: 14. The CDR3 is made up of 17 amino acids. CDR3 nucleotide sequence: TGTGCCAGCAGCCACAGAAGACAGGGTCGAGGAGCCAACGTCCTGACTTTC. This sequence encodes CASSHRRQGRGANVLTF.